A single sample is the source of the 25 T cell receptor beta chains below, sequenced in a study of T cell repertoires in cytomegalovirus infection. TCRdb passed the reads through MiXCR, listing each CDR3 protein once. This table has about 740,000 distinct CDR3 sequences, 35% appearing once. The specimen sequenced was PBMCs. These receptors were obtained from a human donor in good health (CMV status not recorded). Some clones in this sample may be carry-over from other donors' samples.

This clonotype was observed many times. CDR3 sequence reads: CASTPRGEAYEQYF. The CDR3 DNA sequence: TGTGCCAGCACTCCTCGGGGGGAGGCTTACGAGCAGTACTTC. The chain uses TRBV6-1 and TRBJ2-7; 7 nucleotides agree with TRBD2. The CDR3 is made up of 14 amino acids. J gave up 4 bases and V 7 bases, and 10 bases lay outside the gene matches. Germline lookup yields CDR1 MNHNS and CDR2 SASEGT.

In this sample, this clonotype turned up a few times. This sequence joins TRBV6-6 and TRBJ1-1; weak D call: TRBD1 (6 bases). Germline lookup yields CDR1 MNHNY and CDR2 SVGAGI (reference sequence). V was pared by 6 bases and J by 11 bases, with 16 bases between. This CDR3 region has 12 residues. The CDR3 protein is CASRDKGGLAFF. The CDR3 nucleotides are TGTGCCAGCAGAGATAAAGGGGGTTTGGCTTTCTTT.

This clonotype showed up many times. This chain joins TRBV7-9 and TRBJ1-4; D gene uncertain. V was clipped by 5 bases and J by 11 bases, with 18 bases between them. The germline gives CDR1 SEHNR, CDR2 FQNEAQ (reference sequence). The CDR3 consists of 14 residues. For the CDR3, the DNA is TGTGCCAGCAGCGTGAACTCGGAGGGAAACAAACTGTTTTTT. This codes for CASSVNSEGNKLFF.

Points on this clonotype: Being one base from a much bigger clone, this may be a read error. The gene calls are TRBV7-6 and TRBJ2-7; D not certain. The CDR3 extends over 12 amino acids. CDR1 and CDR2 from the germline V gene are SGHVS and FNYEAQ. The CDR3 loop is CASSTSSYDQYF. The CDR3 DNA sequence: TGTGCCAGCAGCACATCATCCTACGATCAGTACTTC.

This clonotype appeared a few times. J is TRBJ2-2 and V is TRBV29-1, with a possible D match to TRBD2 (5 bases). CDR1 and CDR2 (germline): SQVTM, ANQGSEA. V dropped 2 bases and J dropped 5 bases, with 18 bases sitting between them. CDR3 length: 16 amino acids. The CDR3 DNA sequence: TGCAGCGTTGAAAATGCGGAACAGAGAGGGACCGGGGAGCTGTTTTTT. It translates to CSVENAEQRGTGELFF.

This chain joins TRBV6-6 and TRBJ2-2; 9 bases align to TRBD1. The V gene end was trimmed by 5 bases and the J gene end by 4 bases; junction bases not matched to a gene: 14. The germline gives CDR1 MNHNY, CDR2 SVGAGI (reference sequence). The CDR3 extends over 18 amino acids. The CDR3 DNA reads TGTGCCAGCAGTGGACGAAGAACAGGGGGCGCCGGCACCGGGGAGCTGTTTTTT. It translates to CASSGRRTGGAGTGELFF.

For this clonotype: Without the conserved terminal phenylalanine or tryptophan, this CDR3 likely stems from a read error. This chain links TRBV4-2 with TRBJ2-3; maybe TRBD2 (5 bases). Germline V gene data show CDR1 as LGHNA and CDR2 as YNFKEQ. V was shortened by 1 base and J by 0 bases, with 14 bases between the two germline ends. CDR3 length: 17 residues. The CDR3 spells CASSQVNRRTSTDTQYL. CDR3 nucleotides: TGTGCCAGCAGCCAAGTCAACCGGCGGACTAGCACAGATACGCAGTATTTG.

A few counts support this clonotype. CDR3 sequence: CSARDPSTPGGAYGYTF. CDR3 DNA sequence: TGCAGTGCTAGAGACCCTTCAACCCCAGGGGGCGCCTATGGCTACACCTTC. V gene TRBV20-1 combines with J gene TRBJ1-2, with 8 bases lining up with TRBD1. From germline, CDR1 is DFQATT and CDR2 SNEGSKA (reference sequence). The length of the CDR3 is 17 residues. Trimming removed 0 bases from V and 4 bases from J; junction bases left unmatched: 13.

The chain couples TRBV7-9 to TRBJ2-3, with 8 positions matching TRBD2. Trimming at V came to 10 bases and at J to 1 base, leaving 10 bases not matched to a gene. The CDR3 contains 15 residues. Germline V gene lookup returns CDR1 SEHNR and CDR2 FQNEAQ (reference sequence). DNA for the CDR3: TGTGCCACCACTGGGGCGGGGGGACGCACAGATACGCAGTATTTT. Its protein is CATTGAGGRTDTQYF.

Only a few counts were recorded for this clonotype. The chain recombines TRBV6-2 or TRBV6-3 with TRBJ2-1; 15 bases match TRBD2. V lost 5 bases, J lost 7 bases, and 6 bases stayed unmatched. The CDR3 extends over 16 amino acids. Looked up from germline, CDR1 is MNHEY and CDR2 is SVGEGT. The CDR3 coding sequence is TGTGCCAGCAGTCCGACGGGACTAGCGGGAGGTAATGAGCAGTTCTTC. Translated, it gives CASSPTGLAGGNEQFF.

This clonotype showed up just a few times. V is TRBV7-3 and J is TRBJ2-6, with TRBD2 matching over 10 bases. Germline V lookup: CDR1 SGHTA, CDR2 FQGTGA. Losses at the gene ends were 2 bases for V and 0 bases for J; bases not matched to a gene: 7. The CDR3 is 19 residues long. Written as DNA, the CDR3 is TGTGCCAGCAGCTTAGGAGCTAGCGGGGGCTTCTCTGGGGCCAACGTCCTGACTTTC. It codes for CASSLGASGGFSGANVLTF.

About this clonotype itself: A read error may account for a junction end that differs from germline. In nucleotides, the CDR3 is TGCGACAGCATCCAAGGAGCGGGGGGGCTATACGAGCAGTACTTC. Its protein is CDSIQGAGGLYEQYF. J is TRBJ2-7 and V is TRBV4-1, with 10 bases fitting TRBD2. CDR1 MGHRA and CDR2 YSYEKL come from the germline V gene. The CDR3 is made up of 15 amino acids.

This chain uses TRBV6-5 with TRBJ1-1; 7 bases map to TRBD1. This CDR3 is 14 amino acids long. V lost 2 bases, J lost 10 bases, and 10 bases stayed unmatched. Germline CDR1 reads MNHEY; CDR2 reads SVGAGI. CDR3 nucleotides: TGTGCCAGCAGTTACGAGACAGGGTTCAATAGAGCTTTCTTT. Translating it yields CASSYETGFNRAFF.

The V call is TRBV18, the J call TRBJ2-7; D unclear. Trimming shortened V by 0 bases and J by 4 bases, and 7 bases separated the two germline ends. The CDR3 sequence is 13 residues long. Germline assignment: CDR1 KGHSH and CDR2 LQKENI. The CDR3: CASSPPAAYEQYF. The CDR3 DNA reads as TGTGCCAGCTCACCACCGGCGGCATACGAGCAGTACTTC.

Points on this clonotype: Without the conserved terminal phenylalanine or tryptophan, this CDR3 likely stems from a read error. This chain links TRBV12-3 or TRBV12-4 with TRBJ1-2; D gene unclear. This CDR3 comprises 15 residues. Trimming shortened V by 5 bases and J by 2 bases, and 15 bases separated the two germline ends. The CDR3 sequence is CASSTTPAANYGYTL. For the CDR3, the DNA is TGTGCCAGCAGTACTACTCCGGCGGCGAACTATGGCTACACCTTA.

The V call is TRBV5-1, the J call TRBJ2-3, with 7 bases fitting TRBD2. Trimming removed 4 bases from V and 0 bases from J; junction bases left unmatched: 5. The CDR3 consists of 15 residues. Germline V gene data show CDR1 as SGHRS and CDR2 as YFSETQ. The CDR3 DNA follows: TGCGCCAGCAGCGAGACTAGCAAAAGCACAGATACGCAGTATTTT. Residues: CASSETSKSTDTQYF.

This clonotype has more than one count but fewer than ten. V is TRBV28 and J is TRBJ2-6; a possible D gene is TRBD2 (6 bases). There are 14 residues in the CDR3. The V gene lost 8 bases and the J gene lost 2 bases, with 10 bases spanning the gap. Per the germline V gene, CDR1 is MDHEN and CDR2 is SYDVKM. CDR3 residues: CASRGSPGANVLTF. The CDR3 DNA follows: TGTGCCAGCCGGGGGTCGCCTGGGGCCAACGTCCTGACTTTC.

The chain is built from TRBV7-9 and TRBJ1-2, with 7 positions matching TRBD1. In germline, CDR1 is SEHNR, CDR2 FQNEAQ (reference sequence). After removal of 4 bases from V and 4 bases from J, the junction contained 15 bases not matched to a gene. The CDR3 runs to 17 residues. CDR3 coding DNA: TGTGCCAGCAGCTCCGCCCCCGACAGGGATGGGAGCTATGGCTACACCTTC. Its translation is CASSSAPDRDGSYGYTF.

This clonotype has more than one count but fewer than ten. The rearrangement joins TRBV10-3 to TRBJ2-7; no definite D call. The ends were cut back, 0 bases at V and 1 base at J, with 16 bases in the middle. The V gene's germline CDR1 is ENHRY and CDR2 SYGVKD. This CDR3 has 17 amino acids. The CDR3 spells CAISESLGPGASYEQYF. The CDR3 DNA is TGTGCCATCAGTGAGTCGCTTGGTCCAGGCGCTTCCTACGAGCAGTACTTC.

V and J are TRBV5-6 and TRBJ1-5, with D possibly TRBD1 on 5 matching bases. The CDR3 is made up of 16 amino acids. Germline V gene data show CDR1 as SGHDT and CDR2 as YYEEEE. The germline V and J ends were trimmed by 0 bases and 7 bases, with 17 bases remaining between them. The DNA of the CDR3 is TGTGCCAGCAGCTTGGAGCGTGGGAGGGGCGCCCAGCCCCAGCATTTT. It encodes CASSLERGRGAQPQHF.

The rearrangement joins TRBV7-2 to TRBJ1-5; D ambiguous. This CDR3 spans 13 amino acids. CDR1 SGHTA and CDR2 FQGNSA come from the germline V gene. V was cut by 5 bases and J by 4 bases, with 9 bases left in between. The CDR3 nucleotides read TGTGCCAGCAGCCCATGGACTAATCAGCCCCAGCATTTT. Translation: CASSPWTNQPQHF.

The genes are TRBV25-1 and TRBJ1-4, with 9 bases that match TRBD1. The CDR3 is made up of 16 amino acids. The J segment lost 5 bases and the V segment lost 7 bases, leaving 11 bases of the junction unmatched. Germline-derived CDR1 and CDR2 are MGHDK and SYGVNS. The CDR3 here is CASTTDRGGLNEKLFF. For the CDR3, the DNA is TGTGCCAGCACTACGGACAGGGGTGGACTCAATGAAAAACTGTTTTTT.

The V and J genes are TRBV27 and TRBJ2-3; a weak D match, TRBD2 (7 bases). The CDR3 length is 15 residues. Between the trimmed V and J ends, which lost 3 bases and 3 bases, there was a span of 13 bases. Germline CDR1 reads MNHEY; CDR2 reads SMNVEV (reference sequence). The CDR3 sequence: CASSFAGAGTDTQYF. Written as DNA, the CDR3 is TGTGCCAGCAGTTTTGCGGGGGCTGGAACAGATACGCAGTATTTT.

The rearrangement links TRBV6-1 to TRBJ1-5; D unclear. Trimming took off 5 bases at V and 1 base at J, with 9 bases between the two ends. Germline V gene lookup returns CDR1 MNHNS and CDR2 SASEGT. This CDR3 contains 14 residues. The CDR3 DNA is TGTGCCAGCAGTTTATCGGCGAGCAATCAGCCCCAGCATTTT. Protein sequence: CASSLSASNQPQHF.

The sample holds a few counts of this clonotype. The chain is built from TRBV5-6 and TRBJ1-5; D not certain. From germline, CDR1 is SGHDT and CDR2 YYEEEE. V gave up 0 bases and J gave up 6 bases, with 13 bases separating them. CDR3 length: 15 residues. CDR3 amino acids: CASSLGQLQGQPQHF. The CDR3 bases are TGTGCCAGCAGCTTGGGGCAGCTACAAGGTCAGCCCCAGCATTTT.